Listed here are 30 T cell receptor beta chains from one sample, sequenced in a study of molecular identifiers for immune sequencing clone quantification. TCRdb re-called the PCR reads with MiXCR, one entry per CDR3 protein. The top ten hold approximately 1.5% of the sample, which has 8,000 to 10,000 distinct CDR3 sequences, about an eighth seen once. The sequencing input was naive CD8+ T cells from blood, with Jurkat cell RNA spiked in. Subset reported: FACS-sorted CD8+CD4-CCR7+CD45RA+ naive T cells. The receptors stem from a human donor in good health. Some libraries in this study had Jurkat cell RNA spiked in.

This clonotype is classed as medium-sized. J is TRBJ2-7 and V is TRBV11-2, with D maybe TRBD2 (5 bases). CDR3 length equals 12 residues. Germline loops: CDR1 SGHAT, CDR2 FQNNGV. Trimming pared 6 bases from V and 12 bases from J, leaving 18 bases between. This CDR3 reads CASSLEGGKRYF. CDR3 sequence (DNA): TGTGCCAGCAGTCTAGAGGGTGGGAAACGGTACTTC.

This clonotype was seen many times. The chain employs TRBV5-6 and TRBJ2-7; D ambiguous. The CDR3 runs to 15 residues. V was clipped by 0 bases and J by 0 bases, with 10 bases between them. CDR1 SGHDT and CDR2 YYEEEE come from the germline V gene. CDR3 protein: CASSLVGRSSYEQYF. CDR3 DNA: TGTGCCAGCAGCTTGGTTGGCAGGAGCTCCTACGAGCAGTACTTC.

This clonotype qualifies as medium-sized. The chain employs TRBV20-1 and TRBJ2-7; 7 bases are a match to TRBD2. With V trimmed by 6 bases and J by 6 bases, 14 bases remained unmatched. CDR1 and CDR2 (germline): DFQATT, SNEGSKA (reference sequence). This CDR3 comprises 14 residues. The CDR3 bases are TGCAGTGCAGACCGGGAGGTAGGAGGACCCGAGCAGTACTTC. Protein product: CSADREVGGPEQYF.

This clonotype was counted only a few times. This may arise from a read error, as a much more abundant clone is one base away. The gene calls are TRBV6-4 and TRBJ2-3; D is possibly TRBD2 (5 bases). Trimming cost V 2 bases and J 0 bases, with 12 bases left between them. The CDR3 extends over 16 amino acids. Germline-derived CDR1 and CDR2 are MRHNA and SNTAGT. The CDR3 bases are TGTGCCAGCAGTGACCTACTAGGCGGCAGCACAGATACGCAGTATTTT. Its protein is CASSDLLGGSTDTQYF.

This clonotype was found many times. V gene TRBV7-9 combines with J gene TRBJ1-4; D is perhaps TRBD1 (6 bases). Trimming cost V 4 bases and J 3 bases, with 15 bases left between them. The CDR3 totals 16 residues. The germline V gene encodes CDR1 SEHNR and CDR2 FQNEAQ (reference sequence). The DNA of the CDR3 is TGTGCCAGCAGCTCCCGGTCCGCAGGGGCTAATGAAAAACTGTTTTTT. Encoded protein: CASSSRSAGANEKLFF.

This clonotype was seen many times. This chain's CDR3 is CASGRASARDTQYF. The CDR3 DNA reads TGCGCCAGCGGACGGGCTAGCGCCCGAGATACGCAGTATTTT. The chain has TRBV5-1 and TRBJ2-3; a possible D gene is TRBD2 (6 bases). There are 14 residues in the CDR3. The ends were cut back, 7 bases at V and 5 bases at J, with 17 bases in the middle. Germline CDR1 is SGHRS and CDR2 is YFSETQ.

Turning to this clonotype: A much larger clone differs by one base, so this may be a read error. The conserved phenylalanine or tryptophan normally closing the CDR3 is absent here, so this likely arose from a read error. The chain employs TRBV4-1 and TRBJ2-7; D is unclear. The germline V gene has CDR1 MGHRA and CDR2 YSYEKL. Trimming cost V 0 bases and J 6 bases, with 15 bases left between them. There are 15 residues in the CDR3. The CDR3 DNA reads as TGCGCCAGCAGCCAAGATGTCTCCTTTCCGGGCGAGCAGTACCTC. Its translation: CASSQDVSFPGEQYL.

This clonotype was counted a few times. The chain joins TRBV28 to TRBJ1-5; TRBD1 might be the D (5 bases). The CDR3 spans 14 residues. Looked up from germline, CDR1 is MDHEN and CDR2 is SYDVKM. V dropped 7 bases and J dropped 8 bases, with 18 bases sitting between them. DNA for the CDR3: TGTGCCAGCAAACGGACACCCTCTATGGAGCCCCAGCATTTT. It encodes CASKRTPSMEPQHF. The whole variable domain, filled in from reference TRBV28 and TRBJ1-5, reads DVKVTQSSRYLVKRTGEKVFLECVQDMDHENMFWYRQDPGLGLRLIYFSYDVKMKEKGDIPEGYSVSREKKERFSLILESASTNQTSMYLCASKRTPSMEPQHFGDGTRLSIL.

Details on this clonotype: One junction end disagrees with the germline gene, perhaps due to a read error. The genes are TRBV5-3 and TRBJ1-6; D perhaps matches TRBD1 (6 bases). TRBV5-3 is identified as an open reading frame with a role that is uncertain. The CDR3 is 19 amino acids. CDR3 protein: CASSWKQGPVDSHNSPLHF. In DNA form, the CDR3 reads TGTGCCAGCAGTTGGAAACAGGGTCCCGTAGACTCCCATAATTCACCCCTCCATTTT.

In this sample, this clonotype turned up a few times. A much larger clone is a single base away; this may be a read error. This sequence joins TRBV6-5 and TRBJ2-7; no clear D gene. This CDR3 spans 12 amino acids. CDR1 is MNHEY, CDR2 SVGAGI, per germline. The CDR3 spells CASSYPGGERYF. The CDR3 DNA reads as TGTGCCAGCAGTTACCCGGGTGGCGAGCGGTACTTC.

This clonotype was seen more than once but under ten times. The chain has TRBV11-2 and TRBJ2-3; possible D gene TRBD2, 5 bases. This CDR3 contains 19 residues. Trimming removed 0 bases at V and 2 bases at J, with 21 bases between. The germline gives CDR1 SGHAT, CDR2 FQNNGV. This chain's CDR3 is CASSLDTTSWPLPTDTQYF. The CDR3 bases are TGTGCCAGCAGCTTAGATACCACTAGTTGGCCCTTACCCACAGATACGCAGTATTTT.

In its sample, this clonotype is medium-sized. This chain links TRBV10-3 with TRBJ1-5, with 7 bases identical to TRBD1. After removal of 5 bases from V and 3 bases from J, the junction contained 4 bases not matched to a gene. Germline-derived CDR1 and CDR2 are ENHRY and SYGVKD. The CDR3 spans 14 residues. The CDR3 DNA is TGTGCCATCAGTCAGGGGGACCCCAATCAGCCCCAGCATTTT. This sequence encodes CAISQGDPNQPQHF.

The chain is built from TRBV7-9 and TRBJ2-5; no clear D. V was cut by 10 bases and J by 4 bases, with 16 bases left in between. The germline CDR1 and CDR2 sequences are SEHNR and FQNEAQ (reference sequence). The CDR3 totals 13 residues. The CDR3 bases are TGTGCCACAGTGCCCAGGAGTGTAGAGACCCAGTACTTC. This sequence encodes CATVPRSVETQYF.

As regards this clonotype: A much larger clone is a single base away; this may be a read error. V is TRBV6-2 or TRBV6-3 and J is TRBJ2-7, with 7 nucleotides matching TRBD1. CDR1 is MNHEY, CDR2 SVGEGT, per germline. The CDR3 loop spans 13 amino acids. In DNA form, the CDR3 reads TGTGCCATCAGTGCCAGGGGGTTGTGGGAGCAGTACTTC. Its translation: CAISARGLWEQYF.

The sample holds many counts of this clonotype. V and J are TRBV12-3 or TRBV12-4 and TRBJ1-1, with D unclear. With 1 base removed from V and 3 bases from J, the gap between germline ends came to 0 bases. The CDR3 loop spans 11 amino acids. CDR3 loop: CASSLDTEAFF. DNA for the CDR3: TGTGCCAGCAGTTTAGACACTGAAGCTTTCTTT.

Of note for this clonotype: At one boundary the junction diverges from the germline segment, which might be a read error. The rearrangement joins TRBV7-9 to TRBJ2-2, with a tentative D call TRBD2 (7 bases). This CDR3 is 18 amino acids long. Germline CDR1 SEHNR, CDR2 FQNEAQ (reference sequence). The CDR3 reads CARSPGLAGARGTGELFF. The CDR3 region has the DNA TGTGCCCGCAGCCCTGGCCTCGCGGGAGCGAGGGGGACCGGGGAGCTGTTTTTT.

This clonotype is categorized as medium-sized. CDR3 sequence (DNA): TGCGCCAGCAGCCAAGTGGTCTGGCCCGTTGAGACCCAGTACTTC. Protein: CASSQVVWPVETQYF. The rearrangement uses TRBV4-3 and TRBJ2-5; D is uncertain. The CDR3 has 15 residues. Germline CDR1 is LGHNA and CDR2 is YSLEER. V was clipped by 1 base and J by 5 bases, with 14 bases between them.

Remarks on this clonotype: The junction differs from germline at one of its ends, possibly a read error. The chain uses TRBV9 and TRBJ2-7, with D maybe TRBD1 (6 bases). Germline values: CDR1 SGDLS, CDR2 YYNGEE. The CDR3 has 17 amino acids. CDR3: CVSAQGQGGQYSYEQYF. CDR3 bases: TGTGTCAGCGCCCAGGGGCAGGGTGGACAGTACTCCTACGAGCAGTACTTC.

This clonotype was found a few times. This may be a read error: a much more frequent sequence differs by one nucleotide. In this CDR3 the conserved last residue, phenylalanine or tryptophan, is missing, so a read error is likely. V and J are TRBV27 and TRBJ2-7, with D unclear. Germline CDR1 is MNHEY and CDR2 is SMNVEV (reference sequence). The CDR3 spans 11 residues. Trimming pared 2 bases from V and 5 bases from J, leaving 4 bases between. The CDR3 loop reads CASSLGDEQYL. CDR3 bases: TGTGCCAGCAGTTTAGGTGACGAGCAGTACCTC.

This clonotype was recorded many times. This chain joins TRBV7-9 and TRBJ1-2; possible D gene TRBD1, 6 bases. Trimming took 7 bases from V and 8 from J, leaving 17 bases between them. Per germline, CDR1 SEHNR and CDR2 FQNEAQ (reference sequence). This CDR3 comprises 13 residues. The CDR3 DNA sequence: TGTGCCAGCACCGTTGCGGGGGCGGAGGGCTACACCTTC. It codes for CASTVAGAEGYTF.

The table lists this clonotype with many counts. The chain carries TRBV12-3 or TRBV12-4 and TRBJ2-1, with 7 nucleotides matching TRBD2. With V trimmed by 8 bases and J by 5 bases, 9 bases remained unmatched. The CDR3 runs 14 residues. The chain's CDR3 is CASGGGSFHNEQFF. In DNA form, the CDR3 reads TGTGCCAGCGGGGGGGGTAGTTTCCACAATGAGCAGTTCTTC.

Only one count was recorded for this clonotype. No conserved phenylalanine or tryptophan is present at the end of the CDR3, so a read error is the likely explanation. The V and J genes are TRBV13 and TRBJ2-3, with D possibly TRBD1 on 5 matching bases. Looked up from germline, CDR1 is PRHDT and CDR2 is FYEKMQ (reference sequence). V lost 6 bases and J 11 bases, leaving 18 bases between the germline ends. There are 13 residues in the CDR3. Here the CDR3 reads CASRGQARFGQYS. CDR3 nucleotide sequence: TGTGCCAGCAGGGGGCAGGCGCGTTTTGGGCAGTATTCT.

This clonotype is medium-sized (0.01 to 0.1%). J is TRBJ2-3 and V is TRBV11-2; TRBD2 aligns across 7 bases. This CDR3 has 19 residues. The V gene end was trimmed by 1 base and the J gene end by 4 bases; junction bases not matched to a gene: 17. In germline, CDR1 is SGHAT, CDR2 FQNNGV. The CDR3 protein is CASSLVAGASGGGSDTQYF. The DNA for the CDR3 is TGTGCCAGCAGCTTAGTGGCCGGGGCTAGCGGTGGAGGGTCAGATACGCAGTATTTT.

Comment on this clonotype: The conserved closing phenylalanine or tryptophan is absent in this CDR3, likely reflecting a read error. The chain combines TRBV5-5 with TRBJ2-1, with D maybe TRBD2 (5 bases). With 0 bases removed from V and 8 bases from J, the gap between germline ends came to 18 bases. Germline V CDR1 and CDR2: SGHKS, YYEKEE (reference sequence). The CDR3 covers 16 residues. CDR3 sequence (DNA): TGTGCCAGCAGCTTGGGGACCGTCCCAACCGGGGATGAGCAGTTCTAC. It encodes CASSLGTVPTGDEQFY.

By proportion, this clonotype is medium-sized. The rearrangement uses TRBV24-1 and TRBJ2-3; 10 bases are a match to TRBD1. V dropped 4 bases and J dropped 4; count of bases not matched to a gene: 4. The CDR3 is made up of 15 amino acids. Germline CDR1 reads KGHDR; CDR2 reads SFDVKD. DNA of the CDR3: TGTGCCACCAGTGAACCGGGACAGGGGTCAGATACGCAGTATTTT. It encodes CATSEPGQGSDTQYF.

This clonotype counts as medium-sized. The CDR3 loop is CASSPIWRGGNTIYF. CDR3 DNA sequence: TGCGCCAGCAGCCCTATATGGCGAGGGGGAAACACCATATATTTT. This chain joins TRBV4-3 and TRBJ1-3; D is unclear. CDR3 length equals 15 residues. Trimming shortened V by 4 bases and J by 4 bases, and 14 bases separated the two germline ends. Germline CDR1 and CDR2: LGHNA and YSLEER.

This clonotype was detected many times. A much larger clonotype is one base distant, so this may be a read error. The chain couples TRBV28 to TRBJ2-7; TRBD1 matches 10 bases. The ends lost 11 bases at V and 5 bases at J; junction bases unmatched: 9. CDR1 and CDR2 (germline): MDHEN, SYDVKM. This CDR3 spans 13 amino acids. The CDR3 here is CAGIRQGAHEQYF. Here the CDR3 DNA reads TGTGCCGGCATCCGACAGGGGGCCCACGAGCAGTACTTC.

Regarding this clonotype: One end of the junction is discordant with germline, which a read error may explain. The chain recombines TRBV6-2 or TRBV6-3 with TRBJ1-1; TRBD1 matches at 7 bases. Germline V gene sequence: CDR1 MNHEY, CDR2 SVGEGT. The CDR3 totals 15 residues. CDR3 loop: CASSRTGPINTEASF. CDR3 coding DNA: TGTGCCAGCAGTCGGACAGGCCCTATAAACACTGAAGCTTCCTTT.

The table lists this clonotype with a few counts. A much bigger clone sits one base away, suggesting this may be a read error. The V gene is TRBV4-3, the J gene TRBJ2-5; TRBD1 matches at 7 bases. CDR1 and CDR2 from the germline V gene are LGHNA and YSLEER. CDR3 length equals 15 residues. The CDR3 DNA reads TGCGCCAGCAGCCAAGGGACAGGACCACAAGGGACCCAGTACTTC. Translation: CASSQGTGPQGTQYF.

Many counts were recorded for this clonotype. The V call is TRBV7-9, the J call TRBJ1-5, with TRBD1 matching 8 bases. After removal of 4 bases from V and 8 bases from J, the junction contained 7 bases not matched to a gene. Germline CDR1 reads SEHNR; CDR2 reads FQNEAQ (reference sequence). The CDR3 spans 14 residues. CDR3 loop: CASSSGQGGEPQHF. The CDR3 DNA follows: TGTGCCAGCAGCTCAGGACAGGGTGGTGAGCCCCAGCATTTT.